The 3 T cell receptor beta chains reported below all come from one sample, sequenced in a study of blood T cells in healthy people across ages. Combining a sample-barcoded 5' primer with a J-beta primer mix, a second PCR ran for roughly 7 to 11 cycles. TCRdb reprocessed the 5' RACE reads via MiXCR and lists one record per CDR3 protein. The table includes 600,000 to 650,000 distinct CDR3 sequences, roughly 53% detected once. What was sequenced was blood. All receptors come from a man aged 55-75 years in good health.

This clonotype has more than one count but fewer than ten. CDR3 region: CSAAQRGGGGYNEQFF. The DNA of the CDR3 is TGCAGTGCTGCACAGAGGGGGGGCGGGGGGTACAATGAGCAGTTCTTC. The rearrangement links TRBV20-1 to TRBJ2-1, with 8 bases matching TRBD2. Per germline, CDR1 DFQATT and CDR2 SNEGSKA (reference sequence). V was pared by 5 bases and J by 4 bases, with 13 bases of the junction left unmatched. The CDR3 consists of 16 residues.

This clonotype came up a few times. The chain links TRBV6-2 or TRBV6-3 to TRBJ2-5; 10 bases map to TRBD2. The CDR3 spans 19 residues. V lost 2 bases to trimming and J lost 2 bases; unmatched junction nucleotides: 14. Germline V gives CDR1 MNHEY, CDR2 SVGEGT. In DNA, the CDR3 is TGTGCCAGCAGTTACGCTAGGTCTAGCGGGGGACAACTACAAGAGACCCAGTACTTC. Its translation: CASSYARSSGGQLQETQYF.

This chain uses TRBV6-5 with TRBJ2-5; D may match TRBD1 or TRBD2 (6 bases each). The V and J ends lost 2 bases and 2 bases respectively, with 15 bases between them. This CDR3 spans 16 amino acids. Per germline, CDR1 MNHEY and CDR2 SVGAGI. The CDR3 nucleotides are TGTGCCAGCAGTTACCCCCGCGGAGGGGGACAAGAGACCCAGTACTTC. Encoded protein: CASSYPRGGGQETQYF.